These 15 T cell receptor beta chains originate from one sample sequenced in a study of radiotherapy plus CTLA-4 blockade in lung cancer. Using immunoSEQ multiplex PCR, the repertoire was profiled, and TCRdb retains in-frame clones only, with some absent. The sample includes about 80,000 clones, approximately 80% of them seen just once. The material was peripheral blood, obtained from a patient treated with radiotherapy plus ipilimumab. These receptor sequences come from a human donor with non-small cell lung cancer who had stable disease on radiotherapy plus ipilimumab.

This clone has a handful of counts. The chain employs TRBV25-1 and TRBJ1-6; 7 bases agree with TRBD1. V gave up 6 bases and J gave up 6 bases; unmatched junction bases: 2. The germline gives CDR1 MGHDK, CDR2 SYGVNS. The CDR3 is 13 residues long. CDR3 bases: TGTGCCAGCAGCACAGGGGCTAATTCACCCCTCCACTTT. Protein sequence: CASSTGANSPLHF. Full variable domain (remainder filled in from reference TRBV25-1 and TRBJ1-6): EADIYQTPRYLVIGTGKKITLECSQTMGHDKMYWYQQDPGMELHLIHYSYGVNSTEKGDLSSESTVSRIRTEHFPLTLESARPSHTSQYLCASSTGANSPLHFGNGTRLTVT.

The rearrangement links TRBV6-1 to TRBJ2-3; TRBD1 agrees at 10 bases. The junction had 13 bases not matched to a gene; V was cut back by 3 bases and J by 7 bases. The CDR3 contains 17 residues. CDR1 and CDR2 from the germline V gene are MNHNS and SASEGT. The CDR3 DNA reads as TGTGCCAGCAGTGAGACTGTGGGACAGGGGAATTTCTATACGCAGTATTTT. It is translated as CASSETVGQGNFYTQYF.

The rearrangement uses TRBV7-2 and TRBJ2-5; D uncertain. From germline, CDR1 is SGHTA and CDR2 FQGNSA. V shed 2 bases and J shed 3 bases, with 4 bases lying between them. The CDR3 runs to 12 residues. The CDR3 DNA reads TGTGCCAGCAGCTTAATGGAAGAGACCCAGTACTTC. Translation: CASSLMEETQYF.

This chain connects TRBV7-3 to TRBJ1-6, with D perhaps TRBD1 (6 bases). CDR3 length: 14 amino acids. With 6 bases removed from V and 7 bases from J, the gap between germline ends came to 13 bases. The germline V gene has CDR1 SGHTA and CDR2 FQGTGA. The CDR3 region is CASRFEGGNSPLHF. CDR3 coding DNA: TGTGCCAGCAGGTTTGAGGGGGGGAATTCACCCCTCCACTTT.

This clone qualifies as medium-sized (0.01 to 0.1%). V is TRBV6-5 and J is TRBJ2-1, with 12 bases fitting TRBD2. Germline values: CDR1 MNHEY, CDR2 SVGAGI. This CDR3 has 14 residues. V was pared by 3 bases and J by 7 bases, with 1 base of the junction left unmatched. Here the CDR3 DNA reads TGTGCCAGCAGTTATGGGACTAGCGGGAATGAGCAGTTCTTC. This translates into CASSYGTSGNEQFF.

The rearrangement uses TRBV6-6 and TRBJ1-6; D unresolved. CDR1 is MNHNY and CDR2 is SVGAGI in the germline V gene (reference sequence). This CDR3 has 16 residues. The V end lost 3 bases, the J end lost 0 bases, and 9 bases lay between the germline ends. CDR3 coding DNA: TGTGCCAGCAGTTATGACTCCATCTCCTATAATTCACCCCTCCACTTT. Protein sequence: CASSYDSISYNSPLHF.

J is TRBJ2-3 and V is TRBV7-9; maybe TRBD1 (6 bases). The CDR3 runs 16 residues. Trimming cost V 5 bases and J 2 bases, with 17 bases left between them. The germline CDR1 and CDR2 sequences are SEHNR and FQNEAQ (reference sequence). The CDR3 nucleotides read TGTGCCAGCAGCCACGGTAGGGACATGGTCACAGATACGCAGTATTTT. It codes for CASSHGRDMVTDTQYF.

The chain recombines TRBV5-6 with TRBJ1-6, with D uncertain. The germline gives CDR1 SGHDT, CDR2 YYEEEE. The CDR3 consists of 14 residues. V gave up 4 bases and J gave up 4 bases, with 9 bases separating them. CDR3 in DNA: TGTGCCAGCAGCCAGACGGCTTATAATTCACCCCTCCACTTT. Translating gives CASSQTAYNSPLHF.

The rearrangement joins TRBV6-1 to TRBJ2-2; D gene uncertain. The CDR3 spans 13 residues. Between the trimmed V and J ends, which lost 5 bases and 6 bases, there was a span of 10 bases. Germline V gene data show CDR1 as MNHNS and CDR2 as SASEGT. CDR3 sequence: CASSPLVAGELFF. The CDR3 nucleotides read TGTGCCAGCAGTCCCCTCGTGGCCGGGGAGCTGTTTTTT.

This clone was detected only once. The chain carries TRBV28 and TRBJ2-1; 7 bases align to TRBD1. Trimming took 3 bases from V and 6 from J; bases not matched to a gene: 5. The germline V gene has CDR1 MDHEN and CDR2 SYDVKM. The CDR3 runs to 14 residues. The CDR3 region is CASSFGTDINEQFF. The CDR3 DNA reads TGTGCCAGCAGTTTTGGGACAGATATCAATGAGCAGTTCTTC.

The CDR3, as DNA: TGCGCCAGCAGCCAACTAGCGGGAGGGGAGACCCAGTACTTC. Amino acid sequence: CASSQLAGGETQYF. The genes are TRBV4-1 and TRBJ2-5; TRBD2 aligns across 12 bases. Trimming at V came to 2 bases and at J to 5 bases, leaving 0 bases not matched to a gene. From germline, CDR1 is MGHRA and CDR2 YSYEKL. This CDR3 has 14 amino acids.

The chain carries TRBV4-1 and TRBJ2-5, with D perhaps assigned TRBD1 or TRBD2 (5 bases each). CDR3 length: 15 amino acids. Germline V CDR1 and CDR2: MGHRA, YSYEKL. V was trimmed by 5 bases and J by 1 base, leaving 14 bases between them. CDR3 sequence: CASSSDRGPQETQYF. The CDR3 region has the DNA TGCGCCAGCAGCTCCGACCGGGGACCCCAAGAGACCCAGTACTTC.

As for this clone: At the DNA level, this CDR3 is encoded by other sequences in the same sample as well. The V call is TRBV30, the J call TRBJ1-6; D is perhaps TRBD1 (6 bases). Germline CDR1 reads GTSNPN; CDR2 reads SVGIG (reference sequence). Trimming left V 0 bases short and J 10 bases short, with 13 bases between. This CDR3 is 14 amino acids long. For the CDR3, the DNA is TGTGCCTGGAGTGTTTCCAGGGGACGGTCACCCCTCCACTTT. This translates into CAWSVSRGRSPLHF.

The rearrangement joins TRBV2 to TRBJ2-7; TRBD1 aligns across 9 bases. Germline trimming cut 7 bases from V and 5 bases from J; bases unmatched to any gene: 12. This CDR3 has 15 amino acids. Germline CDR1 reads SNHLY; CDR2 reads FYNNEI. The DNA for the CDR3 is TGTGCCAGCAACCCAGCCGGGACAGGGAGTAACGAGCAGTACTTC. The encoded protein is CASNPAGTGSNEQYF.

This chain connects TRBV5-1 to TRBJ2-3; D call uncertain. From germline, CDR1 is SGHRS and CDR2 YFSETQ. The CDR3 contains 14 residues. Deletions cut 5 bases from V and 2 bases from J, with 12 bases between. The CDR3 spells CASSLQADTDTQYF. Here the CDR3 DNA reads TGCGCCAGCAGTCTCCAAGCCGACACAGATACGCAGTATTTT.